This TCR beta chain stems from a study of T cell repertoires in cytomegalovirus infection. Study as a whole: The authors relied on CMV epitopes, both recently identified HLA-C-restricted and well-studied HLA-B-restricted. Both CMV infection and a matching HLA type were indicated by public TCR beta signatures. Study observations and caveats: CMV-specific TCR beta clonotypes restricted by HLA-C were the ones dominating the ex vivo response.

TCRdb processed the reads anew with MiXCR; each CDR3 protein has one entry. The profile shows around 310,000 distinct CDR3 sequences, 25% to 35% of them singletons. V gave up 6 bases and J gave up 10 bases, with 13 bases separating them. CDR3 length: 13 residues. Germline-derived CDR1 and CDR2 are LNHDA and SQIVND (reference sequence). Concerning this clonotype itself: The antigen is unknown.

The TCR comes from a human donor in good health (CMV status not recorded). Some clones in this sample may be carry-over from other donors' samples. The chain is built from TRBV19 and TRBJ1-6; a possible D gene is TRBD1 (6 bases). Sequencing was performed on cultured PBMCs, taken from culture after CMV antigen stimulation. The CDR3 spells CASRETGWSPLHF. The DNA of the CDR3 is TGTGCCAGTAGGGAAACAGGGTGGTCACCCCTCCACTTT.